Presented here are 27 T cell receptor beta chains from one specimen sequenced in a study of blood T cell repertoires in COVID-19. Libraries were prepared by immunoSEQ multiplex PCR; TCRdb keeps only in-frame clonotypes and omits some of them. The sample includes about 240,000 clones, around 90% of them seen just once. The sequenced material came from peripheral blood. These receptors all come from a man aged 60 to 69 who had recovered from COVID-19.

The chain uses TRBV4-1 and TRBJ2-4; 7 positions agree with TRBD2. This CDR3 spans 16 amino acids. With V trimmed by 1 base and J by 6 bases, 9 bases remained unmatched. Germline V CDR1 and CDR2: MGHRA, YSYEKL. CDR3 DNA sequence: TGCGCCAGCAGCCAAGTTCCGGGGGGTCCCGGAAACATTCAGTACTTC. It translates to CASSQVPGGPGNIQYF.

The chain combines TRBV7-9 with TRBJ1-2; no firm D call. CDR1 and CDR2 (germline): SEHNR, FQNEAQ (reference sequence). Trimming removed 5 bases at V and 4 bases at J, with 8 bases between. The length of the CDR3 is 12 residues. The CDR3 reads CASSEITYGYTF. CDR3 sequence (DNA): TGTGCCAGCAGCGAGATCACCTATGGCTACACCTTC.

This clone was picked up one time. V gene TRBV9 combines with J gene TRBJ2-2, with 10 bases fitting TRBD1. The germline V gene encodes CDR1 SGDLS and CDR2 YYNGEE. CDR3 length: 16 residues. V gave up 1 base and J gave up 5 bases; unmatched junction bases: 5. The CDR3, as DNA: TGTGCCAGCAGCGTAACGACAGGGGGCTGGACCGGGGAGCTGTTTTTT. Its protein product is CASSVTTGGWTGELFF.

The chain employs TRBV7-8 and TRBJ1-2; 7 bases fit TRBD1. Looked up from germline, CDR1 is SGHVS and CDR2 is FQNEAQ. Germline trimming cut 4 bases from V and 0 bases from J; bases unmatched to any gene: 11. The CDR3 extends over 17 amino acids. This chain's CDR3 is CASSSGVRGVTNYGYTF. In DNA, the CDR3 is TGTGCCAGCAGCTCTGGGGTCAGGGGGGTAACTAACTATGGCTACACCTTC.

J is TRBJ1-2 and V is TRBV28, with 8 bases that match TRBD1. The junction had 12 bases not matched to a gene; V was cut back by 2 bases and J by 7 bases. Germline CDR1 and CDR2: MDHEN and SYDVKM. The CDR3 is made up of 16 amino acids. DNA of the CDR3: TGTGCCAGCAGTTTACGGACCTTAGGACAGGGTGGTGGCTACACCTTC. Residues: CASSLRTLGQGGGYTF.

This chain joins TRBV5-8 and TRBJ2-1, with 8 bases aligning to TRBD2. In germline, CDR1 is SGHTS, CDR2 YDEGEE. There are 16 residues in the CDR3. V was pared by 2 bases and J by 8 bases, with 12 bases of the junction left unmatched. Here the CDR3 DNA reads TGTGCCAGCAGCTTCCGTAGGGGGGCGGGAGGCGATGAGCAGTTCTTC. Its translation is CASSFRRGAGGDEQFF.

This chain links TRBV3-1 (or the pseudogene TRBV3-2) with TRBJ1-4; TRBD1 agrees at 7 bases. V trimming: 0 bases; J trimming: 7 bases; junction bases outside the gene matches: 14. The CDR3 extends over 18 amino acids. The V gene's germline CDR1 is LGHDT and CDR2 YNNKEL (reference sequence). CDR3 loop: CASSQDLSTGSNSEKLFF. CDR3 DNA sequence: TGTGCCAGCAGCCAAGATTTGTCGACAGGGTCGAATAGTGAAAAACTGTTTTTT.

V is TRBV5-5 and J is TRBJ2-5, with D tentatively TRBD2 (5 bases). The germline V gene encodes CDR1 SGHKS and CDR2 YYEKEE (reference sequence). V shed 0 bases and J shed 3 bases, with 12 bases lying between them. The CDR3 has 15 residues. The CDR3 spells CASSLGGRTKETQYF. For the CDR3, the DNA is TGTGCCAGCAGCTTGGGAGGGAGAACGAAAGAGACCCAGTACTTC. Full variable domain (missing parts from reference TRBV5-5 and TRBJ2-5): DAGVTQSPTHLIKTRGQQVTLRCSPISGHKSVSWYQQVLGQGPQFIFQYYEKEERGRGNFPDRFSARQFPNYSSELNVNALLLGDSALYLCASSLGGRTKETQYFGPGTRLLVL.

V and J are TRBV12-5 and TRBJ1-5, with TRBD1 as a possible D gene (6 bases). The length of the CDR3 is 13 residues. In germline, CDR1 is LGHNT, CDR2 FRNRAP. V lost 6 bases and J 4 bases, leaving 10 bases between the germline ends. CDR3 bases: TGTGCTAGTGGCCCAGGACAGAATCAGCCCCAGCATTTT. Protein sequence: CASGPGQNQPQHF.

V and J are TRBV5-4 and TRBJ2-3; D is ambiguous. The CDR3 has 12 amino acids. Deletions cut 2 bases from V and 4 bases from J, with 5 bases between. Germline V lookup: CDR1 SGHNT, CDR2 YYREEE (reference sequence). The CDR3 DNA reads TGTGCCAGCAGCTTTATCTCAGATACGCAGTATTTT. Amino acids: CASSFISDTQYF.

The DNA of the CDR3 is TGTGCCAGCAGCCGAACAGTGAATTCACCCCTCCACTTT. Protein sequence: CASSRTVNSPLHF. The chain is built from TRBV14 and TRBJ1-6, with unresolved D. Germline V lookup: CDR1 SGHDN, CDR2 FVKESK. CDR3 length: 13 amino acids. Trimming left V 4 bases short and J 7 bases short, with 8 bases between.

This clone showed up just once. The chain couples TRBV24-1 to TRBJ1-2; TRBD1 aligns across 11 bases. V dropped 4 bases and J dropped 7; count of bases not matched to a gene: 13. This CDR3 is built from 17 residues. In germline, CDR1 is KGHDR, CDR2 SFDVKD. The CDR3 is CATSDQRTGGGLGGYTF. The CDR3 DNA sequence: TGTGCCACCAGTGACCAACGGACAGGGGGCGGTTTGGGTGGCTACACCTTC.

About this clone itself: Other nucleotide sequences in the sample specify the same CDR3. This chain connects TRBV6-5 to TRBJ1-3; 7 bases map to TRBD1. Germline-derived CDR1 and CDR2 are MNHEY and SVGAGI. This CDR3 has 15 residues. V gave up 6 bases and J gave up 0 bases; unmatched junction bases: 5. The chain's CDR3 is CASSRDSLSGNTIYF. The CDR3 DNA reads TGTGCCAGCAGCCGGGACAGCCTCTCTGGAAACACCATATATTTT.

The CDR3: CATSERRTGGDYGYTF. CDR3 DNA: TGTGCCACCAGTGAAAGGAGGACAGGGGGCGACTATGGCTACACCTTC. The rearrangement joins TRBV24-1 to TRBJ1-2; 11 nucleotides agree with TRBD1. The V gene's germline CDR1 is KGHDR and CDR2 SFDVKD. The V gene end was trimmed by 4 bases and the J gene end by 3 bases; junction bases not matched to a gene: 6. CDR3 length: 16 residues.

V and J are TRBV7-2 and TRBJ1-2; D is uncertain. Germline CDR1 reads SGHTA; CDR2 reads FQGNSA. The CDR3 is made up of 13 amino acids. V dropped 5 bases and J dropped 8 bases, with 15 bases sitting between them. DNA for the CDR3: TGTGCCAGCAGCCCTGGCGGGTCATCGGGCTACACCTTC. Translated, it gives CASSPGGSSGYTF.

The gene calls are TRBV7-2 and TRBJ2-1; D is ambiguous. The CDR3 extends over 16 amino acids. Germline V gene data show CDR1 as SGHTA and CDR2 as FQGNSA. The germline V and J ends were trimmed by 6 bases and 4 bases, with 19 bases remaining between them. CDR3 amino acids: CASSPTVHFRYNEQFF. The CDR3 DNA is TGTGCCAGCAGTCCGACGGTGCATTTCAGGTACAATGAGCAGTTCTTC.

The gene calls are TRBV7-2 and TRBJ1-3, with D perhaps TRBD1 (5 bases). Germline CDR1 reads SGHTA; CDR2 reads FQGNSA. The CDR3 has 17 residues. Trimming shortened V by 2 bases and J by 0 bases, and 14 bases separated the two germline ends. Written as DNA, the CDR3 is TGTGCCAGCAGCTTAAAGGGGTACCAGTCCTCTGGAAACACCATATATTTT. This codes for CASSLKGYQSSGNTIYF.

The rearrangement links TRBV4-2 to TRBJ2-7, with D perhaps TRBD2 (6 bases). This CDR3 has 13 residues. Germline V CDR1 and CDR2: LGHNA, YNFKEQ. V lost 0 bases and J 4 bases, leaving 7 bases between the germline ends. The CDR3 region has the DNA TGTGCCAGCAGCCAAGATGCGGGGTACGAGCAGTACGTC. Translation gives CASSQDAGYEQYV.

The rearrangement joins TRBV11-3 to TRBJ2-3; 8 nucleotides match TRBD2. This CDR3 has 16 amino acids. Germline CDR1 is SGHNT and CDR2 is YENEEA. V lost 0 bases, J lost 4 bases, and 6 bases stayed unmatched. Here the CDR3 reads CASSLDRGLGADTQYF. The CDR3 DNA reads TGTGCCAGCAGCTTAGACCGGGGACTAGGGGCAGATACGCAGTATTTT.

The chain combines TRBV7-6 with TRBJ2-1; a possible D gene is TRBD2 (7 bases). Looked up from germline, CDR1 is SGHVS and CDR2 is FNYEAQ. With 0 bases removed from V and 6 bases from J, the gap between germline ends came to 18 bases. This CDR3 is built from 17 residues. CDR3 loop: CASSLAGGPLTGNEQFF. Here the CDR3 DNA reads TGTGCCAGCAGCTTAGCGGGGGGGCCGCTTACGGGCAATGAGCAGTTCTTC.

The rearrangement joins TRBV5-1 to TRBJ1-1; TRBD1 aligns across 8 bases. Unmatched junction bases numbered 11, after V lost 7 bases and J lost 6 bases. CDR1 is SGHRS, CDR2 YFSETQ, per germline. The CDR3 is 14 amino acids. The CDR3 region is CASGTGGSRPEAFF. As DNA, the CDR3 is TGCGCCAGCGGAACAGGGGGGAGTCGTCCTGAAGCTTTCTTT.

The gene calls are TRBV9 and TRBJ1-2; D perhaps matches TRBD1 (6 bases). V lost 3 bases and J lost 8, with 11 bases in between. This CDR3 region has 12 residues. Germline V CDR1 and CDR2: SGDLS, YYNGEE. CDR3 amino acids: CASSGNRDGYTF. CDR3 DNA sequence: TGTGCCAGCAGCGGGAACAGGGACGGCTACACCTTC.

The V gene is TRBV12-5, the J gene TRBJ2-5; 7 nucleotides align to TRBD1. V was clipped by 1 base and J by 2 bases; unmatched bases: 4. This CDR3 is 15 amino acids long. Germline V CDR1 and CDR2: LGHNT, FRNRAP. The CDR3 spells CASGLGQGWQETQYF. In nucleotides, the CDR3 is TGTGCTAGTGGTTTGGGACAGGGTTGGCAAGAGACCCAGTACTTC.

The CDR3 DNA reads as TGTGCCAGCTCCACCGGGAGTGGAGCTTTCTTT. Protein sequence: CASSTGSGAFF. J is TRBJ1-1 and V is TRBV6-6, with D uncertain. Germline CDR1 and CDR2: MNHNY and SVGAGI (reference sequence). Trimming cost V 8 bases and J 10 bases, with 14 bases left between them. This CDR3 comprises 11 residues.

The V gene is TRBV18, the J gene TRBJ2-1, with TRBD2 as a possible D gene (6 bases). The germline V gene has CDR1 KGHSH and CDR2 LQKENI. This CDR3 has 13 residues. V was pared by 0 bases and J by 6 bases, with 6 bases between. CDR3 amino acids: CASSPPGGNEQFF. The CDR3 DNA follows: TGTGCCAGCTCACCACCGGGGGGCAATGAGCAGTTCTTC.

The CDR3 sequence: CASSPYPTSGRSEAFF. CDR3 DNA sequence: TGTGCCAGCAGTCCGTACCCGACGTCGGGTCGGAGTGAAGCTTTCTTT. The V and J genes are TRBV27 and TRBJ1-1; D gene ambiguous. The CDR3 is made up of 16 amino acids. The ends were cut back, 5 bases at V and 7 bases at J, with 23 bases in the middle. Germline V gene data show CDR1 as MNHEY and CDR2 as SMNVEV (reference sequence).

A few counts support this clone. The rearrangement links TRBV5-1 to TRBJ1-1; D possibly corresponds to TRBD1 (5 bases). V dropped 4 bases and J dropped 0 bases, with 13 bases sitting between them. This CDR3 spans 15 amino acids. CDR1 SGHRS and CDR2 YFSETQ come from the germline V gene. In nucleotides, the CDR3 is TGCGCCAGCAGCCAGACAGATCTGATGAACACTGAAGCTTTCTTT. This codes for CASSQTDLMNTEAFF.